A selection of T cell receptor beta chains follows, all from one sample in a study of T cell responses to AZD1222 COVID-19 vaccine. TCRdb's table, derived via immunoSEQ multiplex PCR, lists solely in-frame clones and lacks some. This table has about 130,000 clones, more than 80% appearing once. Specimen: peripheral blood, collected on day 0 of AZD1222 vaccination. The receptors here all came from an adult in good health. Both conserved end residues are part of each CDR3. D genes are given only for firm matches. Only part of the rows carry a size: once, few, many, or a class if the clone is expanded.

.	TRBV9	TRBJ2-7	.	CASSVGEGLGIYEQYF	TGTGCCAGCAGCGTAGGAGAGGGACTCGGAATTTACGAGCAGTACTTC
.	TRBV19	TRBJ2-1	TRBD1	CASSPRTGIYNEQFF	TGTGCCAGTAGTCCCAGGACAGGGATATACAATGAGCAGTTCTTC
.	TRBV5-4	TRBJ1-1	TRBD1	CASSATGGLNTEAFF	TGTGCCAGCAGCGCGACAGGGGGGCTTAACACTGAAGCTTTCTTT
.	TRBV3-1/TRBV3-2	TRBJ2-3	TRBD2	CASGGGSGDSTDTQYF	TGTGCCAGCGGCGGGGGTTCGGGGGACAGCACAGATACGCAGTATTTT
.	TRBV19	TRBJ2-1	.	CASSMQRRDEQFF	TGTGCCAGTAGTATGCAGCGGAGGGATGAGCAGTTCTTC
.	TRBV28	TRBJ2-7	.	CASSRGANEQYF	TGTGCCAGCAGCCGAGGGGCAAACGAGCAGTACTTC
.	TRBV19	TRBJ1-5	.	CASTPAGEGDQPQHF	TGTGCCAGTACTCCGGCTGGGGAGGGGGATCAGCCCCAGCATTTT
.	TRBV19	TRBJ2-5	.	CASSIPPKETQYF	TGTGCCAGTAGTATACCACCGAAGGAGACCCAGTACTTC
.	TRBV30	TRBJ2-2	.	CACQTAGELFF	TGTGCCTGCCAAACGGCCGGGGAGCTGTTTTTT
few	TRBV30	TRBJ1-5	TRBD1	CAWRIPGTGGGQPQHF	TGTGCCTGGAGAATTCCCGGGACAGGGGGCGGTCAGCCCCAGCATTTT
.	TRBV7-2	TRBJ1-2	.	CASSYRTQGPNGYTF	TGTGCCAGCAGCTACCGTACGCAGGGTCCGAATGGCTACACCTTC
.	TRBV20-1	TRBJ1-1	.	CSARRSEAFF	TGCAGTGCTAGGAGGTCTGAAGCTTTCTTT
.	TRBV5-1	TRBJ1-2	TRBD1	CASSLDRGSIYGYTF	TGCGCCAGCAGCTTGGACAGGGGCTCAATCTATGGCTACACCTTC
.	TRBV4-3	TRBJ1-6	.	CASSQSVNRDSPLHF	TGCGCCAGCAGCCAATCAGTTAACAGGGATTCACCCCTCCACTTT
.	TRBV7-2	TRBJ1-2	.	CASSLGSVKGGYTF	TGTGCCAGCAGCTTAGGTTCAGTGAAGGGTGGCTACACCTTC
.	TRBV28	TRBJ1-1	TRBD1	CASSLNGQGADTEAFF	TGTGCCAGCAGTTTAAATGGGCAGGGGGCCGACACTGAAGCTTTCTTT
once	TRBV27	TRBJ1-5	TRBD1	CASSRTGLNQPQHF	TGTGCCAGCAGTAGGACAGGGTTGAATCAGCCCCAGCATTTT
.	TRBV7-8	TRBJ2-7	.	CASSRPNYEQYF	TGTGCCAGCAGCCGTCCGAACTACGAGCAGTACTTC
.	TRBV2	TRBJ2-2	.	CASKGETGELFF	TGTGCCAGCAAAGGGGAAACCGGGGAGCTGTTTTTT
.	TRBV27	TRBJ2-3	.	CASSSQGGWDTQYF	TGTGCCAGCAGTTCGCAGGGGGGATGGGATACGCAGTATTTT
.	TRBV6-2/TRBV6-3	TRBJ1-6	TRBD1	CASSYSGTDNSPLHF	TGTGCCAGCAGTTACTCTGGGACAGATAATTCACCCCTCCACTTT
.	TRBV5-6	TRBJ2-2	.	CASSLWRTGELFF	TGTGCCAGCAGCTTGTGGAGGACCGGGGAGCTGTTTTTT
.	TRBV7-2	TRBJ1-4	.	CASSLAGLGEKLFF	TGTGCCAGCAGCTTAGCAGGGTTGGGGGAAAAACTGTTTTTT
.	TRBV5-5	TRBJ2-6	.	CASSLDRPSGANVLTF	TGTGCCAGCAGCTTGGATCGGCCCTCTGGGGCCAACGTCCTGACTTTC
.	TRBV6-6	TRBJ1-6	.	CASSYPVITDNSPLHF	TGTGCCAGCAGTTACCCCGTTATAACAGATAATTCACCCCTCCACTTT
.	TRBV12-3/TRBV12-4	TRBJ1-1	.	CASSFETDTEAFF	TGTGCCAGCAGTTTCGAGACGGACACTGAAGCTTTCTTT
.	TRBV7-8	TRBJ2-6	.	CASSPYGTGANVLTF	TGTGCCAGCAGCCCTTACGGGACTGGGGCCAACGTCCTGACTTTC
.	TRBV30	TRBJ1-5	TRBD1	CAWSGTTGLNQPQHF	TGTGCCTGGAGTGGAACGACAGGGCTCAATCAGCCCCAGCATTTT
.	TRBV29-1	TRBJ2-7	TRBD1	CSVGTETPYF	TGCAGCGTCGGGACAGAGACGCCGTACTTC
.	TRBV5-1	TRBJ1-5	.	CASSFAGFGQPQHF	TGCGCCAGCAGCTTTGCCGGGTTCGGTCAGCCCCAGCATTTT
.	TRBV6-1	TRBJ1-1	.	CASSEVRTGTEAFF	TGTGCCAGCAGTGAAGTTCGTACGGGCACTGAAGCTTTCTTT
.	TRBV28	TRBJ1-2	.	CASIGSVRNYGYTF	TGTGCCAGCATAGGCTCCGTCCGTAACTATGGCTACACCTTC
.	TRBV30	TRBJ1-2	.	CAWDSNYGYTF	TGTGCCTGGGACAGTAACTATGGCTACACCTTC
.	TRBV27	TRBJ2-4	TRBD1	CASSPTGTGTLAKNIQYF	TGTGCCAGCAGTCCCACCGGGACAGGGACTCTAGCCAAAAACATTCAGTACTTC
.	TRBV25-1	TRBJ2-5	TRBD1	CASRRGTTGKETQYF	TGTGCCAGCAGGAGGGGAACGACAGGGAAAGAGACCCAGTACTTC
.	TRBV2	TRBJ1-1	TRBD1	CASTNRGPNTEAFF	TGTGCCAGCACAAACAGGGGACCGAACACTGAAGCTTTCTTT
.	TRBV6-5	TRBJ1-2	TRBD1	CASSPGGANYGYTF	TGTGCCAGCAGTCCAGGGGGGGCTAACTATGGCTACACCTTC
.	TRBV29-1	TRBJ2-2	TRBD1	CSVDRGHTGELFF	TGCAGCGTCGACAGGGGTCATACCGGGGAGCTGTTTTTT
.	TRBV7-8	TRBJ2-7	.	CASSLEGGTSYEQYF	TGTGCCAGCAGCTTAGAAGGCGGCACTTCCTACGAGCAGTACTTC
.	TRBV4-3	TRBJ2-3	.	CASSQGTRGGRYTQYF	TGCGCCAGCAGCCAAGGCACCAGGGGGGGGCGATATACGCAGTATTTT
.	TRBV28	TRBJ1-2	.	CASRSTRGYTF	TGTGCCAGCAGATCTACTAGGGGCTACACCTTC
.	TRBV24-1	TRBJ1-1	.	CATSVTGTEAFF	TGTGCCACCAGTGTTACAGGCACTGAAGCTTTCTTT
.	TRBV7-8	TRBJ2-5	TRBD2	CASSLYTGTSGGKETQYF	TGTGCCAGCAGCTTGTACACGGGTACTAGCGGGGGGAAAGAGACCCAGTACTTC
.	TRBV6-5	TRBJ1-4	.	CASRRANGREKLFF	TGTGCCAGCCGTCGGGCCAACGGGCGCGAAAAACTGTTTTTT
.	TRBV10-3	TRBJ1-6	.	CAIRPERVGHNSPLHF	TGTGCCATCAGGCCAGAAAGGGTCGGGCATAATTCACCCCTCCACTTT
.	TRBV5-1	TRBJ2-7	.	CASCVGSGSYEQYF	TGCGCCAGCTGTGTGGGTAGCGGCTCCTACGAGCAGTACTTC
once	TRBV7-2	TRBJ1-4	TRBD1	CASSRDRGGEKLFF	TGTGCCAGCAGCCGCGACAGGGGAGGTGAAAAACTGTTTTTT
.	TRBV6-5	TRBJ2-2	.	CASRLNTGELFF	TGTGCCAGCAGATTGAACACCGGGGAGCTGTTTTTT
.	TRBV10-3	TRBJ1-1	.	CAISEVGTEAFF	TGTGCCATCAGTGAGGTAGGCACTGAAGCTTTCTTT
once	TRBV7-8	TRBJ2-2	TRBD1	CASSLGQGRTGELFF	TGTGCCAGCAGCTTAGGACAGGGGAGGACCGGGGAGCTGTTTTTT
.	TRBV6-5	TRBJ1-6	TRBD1	CASSYVPGQGLSPLHF	TGTGCCAGCAGTTACGTCCCGGGACAGGGACTTTCACCCCTCCACTTT
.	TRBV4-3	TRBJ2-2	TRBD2	CASSQGAVGLAGGWELFF	TGCGCCAGCAGCCAAGGGGCAGTGGGACTAGCGGGGGGTTGGGAGCTGTTTTTT
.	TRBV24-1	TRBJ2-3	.	CATSDRLDTQYF	TGTGCCACCAGTGATCGATTAGATACGCAGTATTTT
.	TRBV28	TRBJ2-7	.	CASSSYPLGNEQYF	TGTGCCAGCAGTTCGTACCCACTTGGTAACGAGCAGTACTTC
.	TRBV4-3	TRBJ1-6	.	CASSQGGIQGGSPLHF	TGCGCCAGCAGCCAAGGGGGGATACAGGGAGGTTCACCCCTCCACTTT